Listed below are T cell receptor beta chains from one sample, sequenced in a study of blood T cells in healthy people across ages. A single record per CDR3 protein comes from TCRdb applying MiXCR to the 5' RACE reads. The data hold about 810,000 distinct CDR3 sequences, with approximately 35% observed a single time. Sequences were obtained from blood. Receptors were obtained from a man aged 18 to 29 in good health. CDR3s include the opening cysteine and the closing phenylalanine or tryptophan. D genes are given only for firm matches. The size entry is marked missing in some rows and otherwise reads once, few, many or a size class.

>TRBD1|TRBV20-1|17|TRBJ2-7|few
TGCAGTGCTAGACCCGGGACAGCCGTCGTCAGCTCCTACGAGCAGTACTTC
CSARPGTAVVSSYEQYF
>-|TRBV9|15|TRBJ2-1|-
TGTGCCAGCGGGGGGGCTACTAGCGACTACAATGAGCAGTTCTTC
CASGGATSDYNEQFF
>-|TRBV15|16|TRBJ2-2|-
TGTGCCACCAGGAACCGACGACAGGCTTACACCGGGGAGCTGTTTTTT
CATRNRRQAYTGELFF
>-|TRBV12-3/TRBV12-4|14|TRBJ1-2|-
TGTGCCAGCAGTCGCGGGGCTGGGAGGCATGGCTACACCTTC
CASSRGAGRHGYTF
>TRBD2|TRBV3-1|15|TRBJ2-1|many
TGTGCCAGCAGGCTCGGGCCTAGCGGGTACAATGAGCAGTTCTTC
CASRLGPSGYNEQFF
>-|TRBV12-3/TRBV12-4|12|TRBJ2-1|-
TGTGCCAGCGGGCCCGAGGACTCCGGGCAGTTCTTC
CASGPEDSGQFF
>-|TRBV10-3|15|TRBJ1-1|few
TGTGCCATCAGTGGACCTACAGGGAGGAACACTGAAGCTTTCTTT
CAISGPTGRNTEAFF
>-|TRBV5-4|15|TRBJ1-1|-
TGTGCCAGCAGCCCGGCAGGGAAAAGAAACACTGAAGCTTTCTTT
CASSPAGKRNTEAFF
>-|TRBV19|13|TRBJ1-1|-
TGTGCCAGTAGTTCCATACAGGGTGATGAAGCTTTCTTT
CASSSIQGDEAFF
>-|TRBV2|13|TRBJ2-4|-
TGTGCCAGCAGTGGTGACTCCAAAAACATTCAGTACTTC
CASSGDSKNIQYF
>-|TRBV20-1|14|TRBJ1-5|few
TGCAGTGCTAGATCAGCGAGGGGCAATCAGCCCCAGCATTTT
CSARSARGNQPQHF
>TRBD1|TRBV12-3/TRBV12-4|15|TRBJ2-5|many
TGTGCCAGCAGTCTCCGACAGGGGGATTTAAAGACCCAGTACTTC
CASSLRQGDLKTQYF
>-|TRBV9|13|TRBJ2-7|many
TGTGCCAGCAGCGGACACCGAGACTACGAGCAGTACTTC
CASSGHRDYEQYF
>TRBD1|TRBV6-1|15|TRBJ2-5|-
TGTGCCAGCAGTGGTAGAGGACAGGGCCAAGAGACCCAGTACTTC
CASSGRGQGQETQYF
>-|TRBV4-2|15|TRBJ2-7|-
TGTGCCAGCAGCCAAGAGCTAGCGCCTTCCTACGAGCAGTACTTC
CASSQELAPSYEQYF
>-|TRBV12-3/TRBV12-4|13|TRBJ2-3|-
TGTGCCAGCAGTTCCCAGCTAGCAGATATGCAATATTTT
CASSSQLADMQYF
>-|TRBV20-1|13|TRBJ2-7|few
TGCAGTGCTAGGGGACCAGGGGTGGACGAGCAGTACTTC
CSARGPGVDEQYF
>TRBD1|TRBV5-4|16|TRBJ2-1|few
TGTGCCAGCAGCCAGCACCGGACAGGGGCTTACAATGAGCAGTTCTTC
CASSQHRTGAYNEQFF
>-|TRBV7-8|13|TRBJ2-1|-
TGTGCCAGCAGCTTAGAGGGGTGGGAGACCCAGTTCTTC
CASSLEGWETQFF
>-|TRBV5-1|13|TRBJ2-5|few
TGCGCCAGCAGCCGGACCCCGCAAGAGACCCAGTACTTC
CASSRTPQETQYF
>-|TRBV20-1|14|TRBJ2-5|-
TGCAGTGCTAGATTTCAGGGGCGGGGGGAGACCCAGTACTTC
CSARFQGRGETQYF
>-|TRBV12-3/TRBV12-4|15|TRBJ2-5|once
TGTGCCAACAGTTTTCCCGGGGAGGCCCAAGAGACCCAGTACTTC
CANSFPGEAQETQYF